Sequencing of this TCR beta chain was carried out in a study of cytomegalovirus exposure and HLA in healthy donors. Study conclusions and caveats: Most observed TCR sequences were rare, whereas some public TCRs were detected in many donors. Earlier analysis yielded a pattern in which most TCR beta V segments were productive about 90% or about 30% of the time. Presence/absence analyses treated sequencing depth as roughly uniform across donors.

Both 60 Vbeta primers and 13 Jbeta primers went into the PCR. Using immunoSEQ multiplex PCR, the repertoire was profiled, and TCRdb retains in-frame clones only, with some absent. The sample holds over 130,000 clones, 82% seen once. As to this clone: Its specificity is unknown.

Donors likely had unrecorded immune exposures despite being nominally healthy when sampled. CDR3 length: 11 residues. V trimming: 6 bases; J trimming: 4 bases; junction bases outside the gene matches: 0. Germline values: CDR1 LNHDA, CDR2 SQIVND (reference sequence). This chain links TRBV19 with TRBJ2-7, with 7 bases that match TRBD1. This clonotype was sampled from a male donor in good health and CMV-seronegative. Material: PBMCs. CDR3 nucleotides: TGTGCCAGTAGACAGGGGTACGAGCAGTACTTC. It translates to CASRQGYEQYF.